The source of this T cell receptor (beta chain) is a study of T cell repertoires in cytomegalovirus infection. Study at large: Indications of both CMV infection and matching HLA type were provided by public TCR beta signatures.

This clonotype came up a few times. Its antigen remains unknown. Study-level points and caveats: The study found HLA-C-restricted CMV-specific TCR beta clonotypes dominating the ex vivo response. There were carriers of CMV plus the relevant HLA, and cumulative public TCR beta family frequency identified them.

Germline V gene lookup returns CDR1 MDHEN and CDR2 SYDVKM. Trimming removed 7 bases from V and 4 bases from J; junction bases left unmatched: 8. The CDR3 runs 16 residues. TCRdb called the reads again in MiXCR, with one record for every CDR3 protein. This sample has 450,000 to 600,000 distinct CDR3 sequences, with over 9% found just once. The chain couples TRBV28 to TRBJ2-5, with 14 bases identical to TRBD2. The sequenced sample was PBMCs. The sequence came from a human donor in good health (CMV status not recorded). Some clones in this sample may be carry-over from other donors' samples. In nucleotides, the CDR3 is TGTGCCAGCACCCCAGGGACTAGCGGGAGCACAGAGACCCAGTACTTC. Translated: CASTPGTSGSTETQYF.